This TCR beta chain was documented in a study of blood T cell repertoires in COVID-19. Across the whole study: Samples representing acute and convalescent COVID-19 were sourced from the United States, Italy and Spain. PBMCs, B-cell-depleted T cells, or T cells were the source of the cDNA or gDNA that made up the material.

Per germline, CDR1 LNHDA and CDR2 SQIVND (reference sequence). V shed 4 bases and J shed 3 bases, with 19 bases lying between them. This CDR3 spans 17 amino acids. Profiled with immunoSEQ multiplex PCR; TCRdb holds only in-frame clones, not every one. The table has 78,000 or so clones, around nine tenths seen once; the top ten hold 4.9%. The chain combines TRBV19 with TRBJ1-5, with D perhaps TRBD1 (5 bases). Sequencing was done on a sample of peripheral blood. The sequence derives from a middle-aged man with active or convalescent COVID-19. CDR3 coding DNA: TGTGCCAGTAGTACAAAGGGGCAGGGCCGGAACAATCAGCCCCAGCATTTT. Its protein product is CASSTKGQGRNNQPQHF. The variable domain in full, completed from reference TRBV19 and TRBJ1-5, reads DGGITQSPKYLFRKEGQNVTLSCEQNLNHDAMYWYRQDPGQGLRLIYYSQIVNDFQKGDIAEGYSVSREKKESFPLTVTSAQKNPTAFYLCASSTKGQGRNNQPQHFGDGTRLSIL.